Following are 3 T cell receptor beta chains from one sample sequenced in a study of immune cell composition in non-small cell lung cancer. Method: immunoSEQ multiplex PCR; TCRdb's copy keeps in-frame clones and lacks some. The data show over 1,500 clones, 82% seen once. Sequencing used lung tumor tissue. The receptors were gathered from a human donor with non-small cell lung cancer.

The chain carries TRBV28 and TRBJ2-7; 11 bases fit TRBD2. J gave up 4 bases and V 10 bases, and 6 bases lay outside the gene matches. Germline CDR1 and CDR2: MDHEN and SYDVKM. CDR3 length: 13 amino acids. The CDR3 coding sequence is TGTGCCACCTATAGCGGGGGGGCGTACGAGCAGTACTTC. It specifies CATYSGGAYEQYF.

The chain employs TRBV7-3 and TRBJ2-5; no clear D. Germline V gene data show CDR1 as SGHTA and CDR2 as FQGTGA. The CDR3 loop spans 13 amino acids. The V gene lost 4 bases and the J gene lost 4 bases, with 10 bases spanning the gap. The CDR3 here is CASSSTPVETQYF. Here the CDR3 DNA reads TGTGCCAGCAGCTCGACTCCGGTAGAGACCCAGTACTTC. The entire variable domain, with the rest obtained from reference TRBV7-3 and TRBJ2-5, is as follows: GAGVSQTPSNKVTEKGKYVELRCDPISGHTALYWYRQSLGQGPEFLIYFQGTGAADDSGLPNDRFFAVRPEGSVSTLKIQRTERGDSAVYLCASSSTPVETQYFGPGTRLLVL.

The rearrangement uses TRBV11-2 and TRBJ1-3; D is unclear. Germline V gene sequence: CDR1 SGHAT, CDR2 FQNNGV. CDR3 length: 13 amino acids. Deletions cut 2 bases from V and 3 bases from J, with 5 bases between. The CDR3 here is CASSLTVGNTIYF. The CDR3 DNA is TGTGCCAGCAGCTTAACAGTTGGAAACACCATATATTTT.